This record covers a single TCR beta chain. The entry originates in a study of T-cell reconstitution after alpha-beta-depleted transplantation in children. The TCRbeta library was prepared with unique molecular identifiers. TCRdb re-called the PCR reads through MiXCR, storing one row per CDR3 protein. Here the sample spans 490,000 or so distinct CDR3 sequences, under 15% being singletons. This CDR3 comprises 12 residues. V was shortened by 10 bases and J by 4 bases, with 14 bases between the two germline ends. The chain carries TRBV12-3 or TRBV12-4 and TRBJ2-7; TRBD2 is a possible D gene (6 bases). Sample: PBMCs from the stem cell graft donor, taken from the stem cell graft. The TCR was taken from a human donor who donated a stem cell graft to a child with combined immunodeficiency. CDR3 coding DNA: TGTGCCATCTGTAAGGGGACTTACGAGCAGTACTTC. This encodes CAICKGTYEQYF.